These 21 T cell receptor beta chains came from one sample sequenced in a study of blood T cells in healthy people across ages. Sample-barcoded 5' priming and a J-beta primer mix drove a second PCR of about 7 to 12 cycles. TCRdb reanalysed the 5' RACE reads using MiXCR and keeps one entry per CDR3 protein. The profile shows some 900,000 distinct CDR3 sequences, roughly 48% of them singletons. Sample: blood. These receptors were taken from a man aged 25-40 years in good health.

The chain is built from TRBV7-8 and TRBJ1-2; TRBD1 is a possible D gene (5 bases). Germline V lookup: CDR1 SGHVS, CDR2 FQNEAQ. Trimming removed 3 bases from V and 2 bases from J, with 10 bases in between. The CDR3 runs 14 residues. The CDR3 region has the DNA TGTGCCAGCAGCTTTCAGGGCCCAAACTATGGCTACACCTTC. Translated: CASSFQGPNYGYTF.

The chain recombines TRBV28 with TRBJ2-3, with 11 bases aligning to TRBD1. V shed 8 bases, J shed 4 bases, and the junction held 8 bases outside the gene matches. Per germline, CDR1 MDHEN and CDR2 SYDVKM. The CDR3 is 15 amino acids. The CDR3 region is CASDPGQGGSDTQYF. Written as DNA, the CDR3 is TGTGCCAGCGATCCGGGACAGGGGGGATCAGATACGCAGTATTTT.

The rearrangement links TRBV6-1 to TRBJ1-1, with a tentative D call TRBD1 (6 bases). The V end was cut by 7 bases, the J end by 2 bases, with 11 bases between. The CDR3 contains 13 residues. CDR1 MNHNS and CDR2 SASEGT come from the germline V gene. The CDR3 sequence: CASNPQGNTEAFF. The CDR3 bases are TGTGCCAGCAACCCACAGGGTAACACTGAAGCTTTCTTT.

V gene TRBV4-1 combines with J gene TRBJ2-1; D call uncertain. This CDR3 is built from 15 residues. Trimming removed 6 bases from V and 0 bases from J, with 12 bases in between. Germline CDR1 reads MGHRA; CDR2 reads YSYEKL. The CDR3 nucleotides read TGCGCCAGCAGAGTGACGAGCAGCTCCTACAATGAGCAGTTCTTC. Residues: CASRVTSSSYNEQFF.

DNA of the CDR3: TGTGCCATTCGACTAGACGGGCAAGAGACCCAGTACTTC. This translates into CAIRLDGQETQYF. The rearrangement uses TRBV10-3 and TRBJ2-5; maybe TRBD2 (6 bases). Germline CDR1 is ENHRY and CDR2 is SYGVKD. The CDR3 has 13 amino acids. V was trimmed by 9 bases and J by 2 bases, leaving 13 bases between them.

This clonotype was counted between two and nine times. The V and J genes are TRBV11-3 and TRBJ2-2; 7 bases line up with TRBD2. Germline-derived CDR1 and CDR2 are SGHNT and YENEEA. The CDR3 has 13 amino acids. Unmatched junction bases numbered 3, after V lost 4 bases and J lost 7 bases. The CDR3 nucleotides read TGTGCCAGCAGCTCTACTAGCGTCGGGGAGCTGTTTTTT. This codes for CASSSTSVGELFF. The complete variable domain, with remaining parts taken from reference TRBV11-3 and TRBJ2-2, reads EAGVVQSPRYKIIEKKQPVAFWCNPISGHNTLYWYLQNLGQGPELLIRYENEEAVDDSQLPKDRFSAERLKGVDSTLKIQPAELGDSAVYLCASSSTSVGELFFGEGSRLTVL.

This sequence joins TRBV20-1 and TRBJ2-5, with D possibly matching TRBD1 (6 bases). The better agreement between TRBJ2-7 and the DNA end casts doubt on the J call. From germline, CDR1 is DFQATT and CDR2 SNEGSKA (reference sequence). The CDR3 runs 12 residues. The CDR3 DNA reads as TGCAGTGCTAGTCCCAGGGGCCACGAGCAGTACTTC. It translates to CSASPRGHEQYF.

J is TRBJ1-2 and V is TRBV4-3; 11 nucleotides line up with TRBD1. Germline-derived CDR1 and CDR2 are LGHNA and YSLEER. J gave up 0 bases and V 3 bases, and 3 bases lay outside the gene matches. This CDR3 is 16 amino acids long. CDR3 DNA: TGCGCCAGCAGCCAGGGACAGGGGGAAGCTAACTATGGCTACACCTTC. Protein sequence: CASSQGQGEANYGYTF.

The J gene is TRBJ2-1, the V gene TRBV3-1; D possibly corresponds to TRBD2 (6 bases). The V gene's germline CDR1 is LGHDT and CDR2 YNNKEL (reference sequence). Trimming took 5 bases from V and 0 from J, leaving 14 bases between them. The CDR3 covers 16 residues. The CDR3 loop reads CASSELAGSSYNEQFF. CDR3 sequence (DNA): TGTGCCAGCAGCGAGCTTGCGGGAAGCTCCTACAATGAGCAGTTCTTC.

V usage is TRBV4-1 and J usage is TRBJ2-2; 9 bases are shared with TRBD2. V lost 3 bases, J lost 4 bases, and 6 bases stayed unmatched. The CDR3 runs to 16 residues. Germline loops: CDR1 MGHRA, CDR2 YSYEKL. This chain's CDR3 is CASSHTAGGLTGELFF. The CDR3 DNA reads TGCGCCAGCAGCCACACCGCGGGGGGGCTCACCGGGGAGCTGTTTTTT.

This clonotype was observed a handful of times. Written as DNA, the CDR3 is TGTGCCATCAACCCGGGCACAGATACGCAGTATTTT. It translates to CAINPGTDTQYF. V is TRBV10-3 and J is TRBJ2-3; no firm D call. CDR3 length equals 12 residues. Trimming removed 7 bases at V and 1 base at J, with 6 bases between. CDR1 is ENHRY, CDR2 SYGVKD, per germline.

The chain employs TRBV7-9 and TRBJ2-7, with 7 bases matching TRBD1. Germline trimming cut 5 bases from V and 6 bases from J; bases unmatched to any gene: 10. This CDR3 is built from 14 residues. Looked up from germline, CDR1 is SEHNR and CDR2 is FQNEAQ (reference sequence). CDR3 nucleotides: TGTGCCAGCAGCCCACGAGGGACAGTAGGCGAGCAGTACTTC. As protein: CASSPRGTVGEQYF.

The V gene is TRBV10-3, the J gene TRBJ2-7; tentative D call: TRBD1 (6 bases). This CDR3 has 17 amino acids. Germline V gives CDR1 ENHRY, CDR2 SYGVKD. V lost 8 bases and J 0 bases, leaving 23 bases between the germline ends. For the CDR3, the DNA is TGTGCCATCGCTCAGTCCGTCTCGACAGGATCCTCCTACGAGCAGTACTTC. This encodes CAIAQSVSTGSSYEQYF.

This clonotype was detected only a few times. The CDR3 spells CSVETSGGWNEQFF. The CDR3 DNA is TGCAGCGTCGAAACTAGCGGGGGTTGGAATGAGCAGTTCTTC. V is TRBV29-1 and J is TRBJ2-1, with 11 bases identical to TRBD2. V shed 6 bases, J shed 7 bases, and the junction held 8 bases outside the gene matches. CDR1 is SQVTM and CDR2 is ANQGSEA in the germline V gene. The CDR3 is 14 amino acids.

V usage is TRBV12-3 or TRBV12-4 and J usage is TRBJ2-2; no clear D. There are 14 residues in the CDR3. The V end was cut by 6 bases, the J end by 1 base, with 9 bases between. The CDR3 bases are TGTGCCAGCAGGCTAACAAGGAACACCGGGGAGCTGTTTTTT. Protein: CASRLTRNTGELFF.

This clonotype was counted a few times. The CDR3 bases are TGTGCCAGCAGTTTGAACATCTCCCCAGATACGCAGTATTTT. It specifies CASSLNISPDTQYF. V usage is TRBV12-3 or TRBV12-4 and J usage is TRBJ2-3, with D unresolved. The CDR3 has 14 amino acids. V dropped 3 bases and J dropped 4 bases, with 11 bases sitting between them.

This rearrangement joins TRBV29-1 to TRBJ2-2, with D maybe TRBD2 (5 bases). The V gene's germline CDR1 is SQVTM and CDR2 ANQGSEA. The germline V and J ends were trimmed by 3 bases and 1 base, with 9 bases remaining between them. There are 14 residues in the CDR3. The CDR3: CSVEEELNTGELFF. The CDR3 region has the DNA TGCAGCGTTGAGGAGGAACTGAACACCGGGGAGCTGTTTTTT.

The chain combines TRBV25-1 with TRBJ1-1; 7 bases match TRBD1. Germline V CDR1 and CDR2: MGHDK, SYGVNS. Losses at the gene ends were 6 bases for V and 5 bases for J; bases not matched to a gene: 0. The CDR3 is 11 amino acids. The DNA for the CDR3 is TGTGCCAGCAGGGGACAGACTGAAGCTTTCTTT. Its translation: CASRGQTEAFF.

The rearrangement joins TRBV4-1 to TRBJ2-7; D possibly matches TRBD1 or TRBD2 (6 bases each). Germline V CDR1 and CDR2: MGHRA, YSYEKL. The V gene lost 2 bases and the J gene lost 2 bases, with 16 bases spanning the gap. CDR3 length: 16 residues. As DNA, the CDR3 is TGCGCCAGCAGCCAAAGTAGTAGGGGGGCCACCTACGAGCAGTACTTC. Its translation: CASSQSSRGATYEQYF.

The chain uses TRBV6-6 and TRBJ2-1; no reliable D call. This CDR3 comprises 13 residues. The germline CDR1 and CDR2 sequences are MNHNY and SVGAGI (reference sequence). V was pared by 2 bases and J by 4 bases, with 6 bases between. In DNA, the CDR3 is TGTGCCAGCAGTTACGTTCTATACAATGAGCAGTTCTTC. Translated: CASSYVLYNEQFF.

This chain connects TRBV7-9 to TRBJ1-1; D gene unclear. Germline CDR1 is SEHNR and CDR2 is FQNEAQ (reference sequence). The V and J ends lost 5 bases and 1 base respectively, with 8 bases between them. This CDR3 has 13 residues. CDR3: CASSTGRNTEAFF. The CDR3 region has the DNA TGTGCCAGCAGCACGGGGAGGAACACTGAAGCTTTCTTT. The full variable domain, completed using reference TRBV7-9 and TRBJ1-1, is DTGVSQNPRHKITKRGQNVTFRCDPISEHNRLYWYRQTLGQGPEFLTYFQNEAQLEKSRLLSDRFSAERPKGSFSTLEIQRTEQGDSAMYLCASSTGRNTEAFFGQGTRLTVV.